A selection of T cell receptor beta chains follows, all from one sample in a study of T cell changes during pregnancy in multiple sclerosis. Produced via immunoSEQ multiplex PCR; TCRdb's table is partial and in-frame only. The repertoire includes about 50,000 clones, 80% to 95% of them detected once, and about 0.28% sits in the top ten. The source was CD4+ T cells from peripheral blood mononuclear cells, collected in the second trimester of pregnancy. Receptors originate from a female donor with multiple sclerosis, enrolled in a pregnancy study. The CDR3 runs from the conserved cysteine through the conserved F or W. The D gene is left open where the match is weak. Rows may omit the clone size; those that give it use once, few, many or a size class.

cdr3_length d_call clone_size j_call v_call cdr3_aa cdr3_nt
12 - - TRBJ2-1 TRBV5-5 CASSPLVDEQFF TGTGCCAGCAGCCCTCTAGTCGATGAGCAGTTCTTC
15 - - TRBJ1-2 TRBV2 CASDPGGQPNYGYTF TGTGCCAGCGACCCCGGTGGACAGCCTAACTATGGCTACACCTTC
13 - - TRBJ1-1 TRBV18 CASSPVMNTEAFF TGTGCCAGCTCACCTGTCATGAACACTGAAGCTTTCTTT
15 - once TRBJ2-1 TRBV7-8 CASSLAGDIYNEQFF TGTGCCAGCAGCTTAGCAGGGGATATTTACAATGAGCAGTTCTTC
15 TRBD1 - TRBJ1-2 TRBV11-2 CASAYRGQTFYGYTF TGTGCCAGCGCCTACCGGGGACAGACCTTCTATGGCTACACCTTC
12 - few TRBJ1-1 TRBV29-1 CSAGQLNTEAFF TGCAGCGCAGGACAGTTGAACACTGAAGCTTTCTTT
14 - - TRBJ2-5 TRBV7-9 CASSLRELQETQYF TGTGCCAGCAGCTTAAGAGAACTACAAGAGACCCAGTACTTC
15 - - TRBJ1-5 TRBV2 CASSLQGLGNQPQHF TGTGCCAGCAGTTTACAGGGATTGGGCAATCAGCCCCAGCATTTT
14 - - TRBJ2-5 TRBV6-6 CASSRTHITETQYF TGTGCCAGCAGTCGGACACACATCACAGAGACCCAGTACTTC
14 - - TRBJ1-2 TRBV5-1 CASSLVADSYGYTF TGCGCCAGCAGCTTGGTAGCTGATAGCTATGGCTACACCTTC
14 - - TRBJ2-3 TRBV7-3 CASSLQGTTDTQYF TGTGCCAGCAGCTTACAGGGCACCACAGATACGCAGTATTTT
15 - - TRBJ1-1 TRBV6-1 CASSALGGSRTEAFF TGTGCCAGCAGTGCCCTAGGCGGGTCCCGCACTGAAGCTTTCTTT
18 - - TRBJ1-6 TRBV15 CATSRPRPGSSYNSPLHF TGTGCCACCAGCAGACCTCGCCCGGGATCCTCCTATAATTCACCCCTCCACTTT
15 TRBD1 once TRBJ2-5 TRBV9 CASSPIQGYQETQYF TGTGCCAGCAGCCCCATACAGGGGTACCAAGAGACCCAGTACTTC
13 - - TRBJ1-1 TRBV25-1 CASSKGAISEAFF TGTGCCAGCAGTAAAGGGGCTATAAGCGAAGCTTTCTTT
14 - - TRBJ2-7 TRBV6-1 CASSETTGRYEQYF TGTGCCAGCAGTGAGACGACAGGGAGGTACGAGCAGTACTTC
12 - - TRBJ2-5 TRBV19 CASSISRETQYF TGTGCCAGTAGTATTTCCAGGGAGACCCAGTACTTC
13 - - TRBJ1-2 TRBV5-6 CASSLTRAGGYTF TGTGCCAGCAGCTTGACGAGGGCAGGTGGCTACACCTTC
17 TRBD1 - TRBJ1-1 TRBV29-1 CSVDPRGRRMANTEAFF TGCAGCGTTGATCCGAGGGGGCGCCGGATGGCGAACACTGAAGCTTTCTTT
15 TRBD1 - TRBJ2-7 TRBV5-1 CASSLPSTGTYEQYF TGCGCCAGCAGCTTGCCCTCGACAGGGACCTACGAGCAGTACTTC
15 - - TRBJ1-1 TRBV9 CASSVNSEPNTEAFF TGTGCCAGCAGCGTAAATAGCGAACCCAACACTGAAGCTTTCTTT
13 - - TRBJ1-2 TRBV7-8 CASSSLDRYGYTF TGTGCCAGCAGCTCCTTAGATCGGTATGGCTACACCTTC
13 - - TRBJ2-3 TRBV7-7 CASSLVGGDTQYF TGTGCTAGCAGCTTAGTAGGGGGAGATACGCAGTATTTT
15 - - TRBJ1-1 TRBV7-3 CASSLTGGPYTEAFF TGTGCCAGCAGCTTAACCGGGGGACCCTACACTGAAGCTTTCTTT
16 TRBD2 - TRBJ2-1 TRBV29-1 CSVGQIKGAGNNEQFF TGCAGCGTTGGCCAGATTAAAGGAGCGGGGAACAATGAGCAGTTCTTC
13 - - TRBJ2-4 TRBV25-1 CASSELGQHFQYF TGTGCCAGCAGTGAGCTTGGACAGCACTTTCAGTACTTC
13 TRBD1 - TRBJ1-5 TRBV6-5 CASSRTGYQPQHF TGTGCCAGCAGTCGGACAGGATATCAGCCCCAGCATTTT
13 - - TRBJ1-1 TRBV6-1 CASKNTGPTEAFF TGTGCCAGCAAGAATACAGGGCCCACTGAAGCTTTCTTT
16 - - TRBJ2-6 TRBV19 CASSPPWGPRANVLTF TGTGCCAGTAGTCCCCCGTGGGGGCCGCGGGCCAACGTCCTGACTTTC
15 - - TRBJ1-2 TRBV6-1 CASSEFTGPNYGYTF TGTGCCAGCAGTGAATTCACAGGCCCTAACTATGGCTACACCTTC
14 TRBD2 - TRBJ2-3 TRBV9 CASSGGGPTDTQYF TGTGCCAGCAGCGGCGGGGGGCCTACAGATACGCAGTATTTT
13 - - TRBJ2-3 TRBV18 CASSPPATDTQYF TGTGCCAGCTCACCACCGGCCACAGATACGCAGTATTTT
15 - - TRBJ2-7 TRBV9 CASSAHEASLYEQYF TGTGCCAGCAGCGCCCATGAGGCGTCCCTCTACGAGCAGTACTTC
13 - - TRBJ2-5 TRBV11-3 CASSRQGLETQYF TGTGCCAGCAGCCGGCAGGGGCTAGAGACCCAGTACTTC
15 TRBD1 once TRBJ1-3 TRBV6-5 CASVHQGGAGNTIYF TGTGCCAGCGTACACCAGGGGGGTGCTGGAAACACCATATATTTT
19 - - TRBJ2-7 TRBV5-8 CASSFFLGDGRGTSYEQYF TGTGCCAGCAGCTTTTTCCTCGGTGATGGCAGGGGCACTTCCTACGAGCAGTACTTC
17 - - TRBJ2-3 TRBV12-5 CASGLSPGGHTMSTQYF TGTGCTAGTGGATTAAGTCCGGGGGGCCACACTATGTCTACGCAGTATTTT
15 TRBD2 - TRBJ2-1 TRBV6-5 CASTPRLAGYNEQFF TGTGCCAGCACGCCTAGACTAGCGGGTTACAATGAGCAGTTCTTC
15 - - TRBJ2-3 TRBV5-4 CASSSRTTSTDTQYF TGTGCCAGCAGCTCCCGAACTACTAGCACAGATACGCAGTATTTT
13 TRBD1 - TRBJ1-2 TRBV10-3 CATDPGQNYGYTF TGTGCCACAGACCCGGGACAGAACTATGGCTACACCTTC
18 TRBD2 - TRBJ2-5 TRBV7-6 CASSLANVGTRRGETQYF TGTGCCAGCAGCTTAGCCAACGTTGGGACTAGAAGGGGGGAGACCCAGTACTTC
15 TRBD1 - TRBJ1-4 TRBV5-1 CASSPTGQGGEKLFF TGCGCCAGCAGCCCGACGGGACAGGGGGGTGAAAAACTGTTTTTT
18 TRBD2 - TRBJ2-2 TRBV4-2 CASSQEQTRLAGTGELFF TGTGCCAGCAGCCAAGAACAGACGCGACTAGCGGGCACCGGGGAGCTGTTTTTT
15 TRBD2 - TRBJ2-2 TRBV2 CASSGSGGLTGELFF TGTGCCAGCAGTGGTAGCGGGGGGTTGACCGGGGAGCTGTTTTTT
16 TRBD2 - TRBJ2-7 TRBV6-5 CASSYSSGGSSYEQYF TGTGCCAGCAGTTACTCGAGTGGCGGGAGCTCCTACGAGCAGTACTTC
16 - - TRBJ2-5 TRBV19 CASSREHRGGQETQYF TGTGCCAGTAGTAGAGAACACAGGGGGGGACAAGAGACCCAGTACTTC
16 TRBD2 - TRBJ2-2 TRBV13 CASSLGLAGYTGELFF TGTGCCAGCAGCCTAGGACTAGCGGGGTACACCGGGGAGCTGTTTTTT
15 TRBD2 - TRBJ2-5 TRBV7-2 CASSKGGTSGLPQYF TGTGCCAGCAGCAAGGGGGGGACTAGTGGATTGCCCCAGTACTTC
15 - once TRBJ2-6 TRBV10-3 CAISESTPGANVLTF TGTGCCATCAGTGAGTCGACTCCGGGGGCCAACGTCCTGACTTTC
13 - once TRBJ2-7 TRBV7-8 CASSLWPNYEQYF TGTGCCAGCAGCTTATGGCCGAACTACGAGCAGTACTTC
21 TRBD2 - TRBJ2-3 TRBV4-1 CASSTPPGTAGLAGRTDTQYF TGCGCCAGCAGCACCCCCCCCGGGACAGCGGGACTAGCGGGGCGCACAGATACGCAGTATTTT
17 - once TRBJ2-7 TRBV12-1 CASSFYPGQAKVYEQYF TGTGCCAGCAGCTTTTATCCTGGACAGGCCAAGGTCTACGAGCAGTACTTC
15 - - TRBJ2-4 TRBV4-1 CASSQVMGPLNIQYF TGCGCCAGCAGCCAAGTCATGGGGCCCCTAAACATTCAGTACTTC